The clone carrying this TCR beta chain turned up a few times. Antigen specificity is unknown. This sample is part of a study of T-cell memory formation after mild COVID-19. General study points: Clones from the second wave (peaking day 37) had unconfirmed SARS-CoV-2 specificity. Memory cells collected pre-infection included some clones that later responded, suggesting cross-reactive memory joined.

MiXCR was run by TCRdb on the 5' RACE reads, yielding one entry per CDR3 protein. The sample includes over 150,000 distinct CDR3 sequences, about a fifth of them seen just once. The CDR3 runs to 15 residues. V was trimmed by 4 bases and J by 4 bases, leaving 12 bases between them. Germline V gene data show CDR1 as KGHDR and CDR2 as SFDVKD. The source material was PBMCs or a T cell subset sorted from them (not recorded which). The sequence came from an adult woman who had mild COVID-19 (a few samples of this study predate the infection). Cell type and time point are not known. The V gene is TRBV24-1, the J gene TRBJ2-2, with D perhaps matching TRBD1 (6 bases). The DNA for the CDR3 is TGTGCCACCAGTGAACCAGGGGTGGGCACCGGGGAGCTGTTTTTT. It yields the protein CATSEPGVGTGELFF.